Below are 22 T cell receptor beta chains sequenced from a single sample in a study of shared clonotypes between healthy human individuals. Naive CD8 populations comprised CD45RO-negative cells positively selected for CCR7, excluding terminally differentiated effector memory CD45RA+ cells. The table came from immunoSEQ multiplex PCR; TCRdb's copy has only in-frame clones and leaves some out. Of roughly 590,000 clones in the sample, nearly 97% were seen once. The specimen sequenced was naive CD8+ T cells sorted from blood. These receptors were collected from a woman between 25 and 40 years old in good health.

This clone was counted once. The gene calls are TRBV7-9 and TRBJ1-3; D gene unclear. The CDR3 is 18 residues long. The V end was cut by 1 base, the J end by 0 bases, with 16 bases between. Germline CDR1 and CDR2: SEHNR and FQNEAQ (reference sequence). The CDR3 sequence: CASSLGRVDGNSGNTIYF. The CDR3 bases are TGTGCCAGCAGCTTAGGTCGGGTCGACGGAAACTCTGGAAACACCATATATTTT.

The chain is built from TRBV27 and TRBJ1-1; the match to TRBD1 covers 11 bases. CDR1 is MNHEY and CDR2 is SMNVEV in the germline V gene (reference sequence). The length of the CDR3 is 14 residues. The trim removed 5 bases at V and 4 bases at J, leaving 3 bases unmatched. CDR3: CASSTGTGGTEAFF. The DNA of the CDR3 is TGTGCCAGCAGTACCGGGACAGGGGGCACTGAAGCTTTCTTT.

This chain connects TRBV29-1 to TRBJ2-2, with D possibly matching TRBD2 (6 bases). Germline CDR1 is SQVTM and CDR2 is ANQGSEA. V shed 5 bases and J shed 6 bases, with 7 bases lying between them. The CDR3 runs 11 residues. The CDR3 DNA reads TGCAGCGTTAGGAGGGCCGGGGAGCTGTTTTTT. Translating it yields CSVRRAGELFF.

This sequence joins TRBV5-4 and TRBJ2-1, with 8 bases lining up with TRBD1. The CDR3 has 17 amino acids. Trimming took 5 bases from V and 5 from J; bases not matched to a gene: 15. The germline V gene encodes CDR1 SGHNT and CDR2 YYREEE (reference sequence). The CDR3 reads CASREGGNRGANNEQFF. CDR3 DNA: TGTGCCAGCAGAGAGGGGGGTAACAGGGGGGCAAACAATGAGCAGTTCTTC.

The chain links TRBV4-1 to TRBJ2-7; 9 bases agree with TRBD2. Germline CDR1 reads MGHRA; CDR2 reads YSYEKL. V was pared by 5 bases and J by 1 base, with 6 bases of the junction left unmatched. CDR3 size: 15 residues. The CDR3 nucleotides are TGCGCCAGCAGCTGGACTAGCGAAAAATCCTACGAGCAGTACTTC. Translated, it gives CASSWTSEKSYEQYF.

The chain joins TRBV19 to TRBJ2-5; D gene unclear. The V and J ends lost 6 bases and 2 bases respectively, with 10 bases between them. The germline V gene encodes CDR1 LNHDA and CDR2 SQIVND (reference sequence). The CDR3 extends over 13 amino acids. This chain's CDR3 is CASRSPWQETQYF. The CDR3 DNA is TGTGCCAGTAGGTCTCCGTGGCAAGAGACCCAGTACTTC. The whole variable domain, filled in from reference TRBV19 and TRBJ2-5, reads DGGITQSPKYLFRKEGQNVTLSCEQNLNHDAMYWYRQDPGQGLRLIYYSQIVNDFQKGDIAEGYSVSREKKESFPLTVTSAQKNPTAFYLCASRSPWQETQYFGPGTRLLVL.

The V and J genes are TRBV5-4 and TRBJ1-2; 9 bases map to TRBD1. CDR3 length: 13 residues. V shed 4 bases, J shed 6 bases, and the junction held 4 bases outside the gene matches. Germline values: CDR1 SGHNT, CDR2 YYREEE (reference sequence). CDR3 bases: TGTGCCAGCAGCGAAGACAGGGGGAATGGCTACACCTTC. Translating it yields CASSEDRGNGYTF.

This chain links TRBV15 with TRBJ2-1, with 10 nucleotides matching TRBD2. Looked up from germline, CDR1 is LNHNV and CDR2 is YYDKDF (reference sequence). The V and J ends lost 1 base and 6 bases, in that order; junction bases with no gene match: 18. The CDR3 totals 20 residues. The chain's CDR3 is CATSRVSNREREGLSNEQFF. DNA of the CDR3: TGTGCCACCAGCAGAGTATCAAATCGTGAGCGGGAGGGCCTAAGCAATGAGCAGTTCTTC.

The rearrangement links TRBV5-6 to TRBJ1-1; D call uncertain. Germline values: CDR1 SGHDT, CDR2 YYEEEE. Trimming took off 3 bases at V and 1 base at J, with 13 bases between the two ends. This CDR3 is 15 amino acids long. Written as DNA, the CDR3 is TGTGCCAGCAGCTCACCCAGTGGTGAGAACACTGAAGCTTTCTTT. Its translation is CASSSPSGENTEAFF. Based on the CDR3 plus reference TRBV5-6 and TRBJ1-1, the full variable domain is DAGVTQSPTHLIKTRGQQVTLRCSPKSGHDTVSWYQQALGQGPQFIFQYYEEEERQRGNFPDRFSGHQFPNYSSELNVNALLLGDSALYLCASSSPSGENTEAFFGQGTRLTVV.

V is TRBV9 and J is TRBJ2-2; 10 nucleotides align to TRBD2. Germline-derived CDR1 and CDR2 are SGDLS and YYNGEE. CDR3 length equals 17 residues. Trimming removed 4 bases from V and 3 bases from J; junction bases left unmatched: 9. In DNA form, the CDR3 reads TGTGCCAGCAGCTTCCCACGAGGACTAGCGGACACCGGGGAGCTGTTTTTT. This encodes CASSFPRGLADTGELFF.

The rearrangement uses TRBV29-1 and TRBJ2-1; 13 bases match TRBD2. Trimming cost V 1 base and J 6 bases; bases outside gene matches: 3. The V gene's germline CDR1 is SQVTM and CDR2 ANQGSEA. This CDR3 has 15 residues. The CDR3 reads CSVEGWTSGGNEQFF. The CDR3 DNA reads as TGCAGCGTTGAAGGTTGGACTAGCGGGGGCAATGAGCAGTTCTTC.

This clone has just one count. The chain joins TRBV15 to TRBJ1-4, with D tentatively TRBD1 (6 bases). V was pared by 5 bases and J by 5 bases, with 15 bases between. Germline V lookup: CDR1 LNHNV, CDR2 YYDKDF (reference sequence). This CDR3 is 15 amino acids long. The CDR3 reads CATSDNRAQNEKLFF. Here the CDR3 DNA reads TGTGCCACCAGCGATAACAGGGCCCAAAATGAAAAACTGTTTTTT.

This CDR3 is CASSFPHPPGQGTRYF. The CDR3 nucleotides are TGTGCCAGCAGTTTCCCACACCCTCCGGGGCAGGGAACAAGGTACTTC. The chain is built from TRBV28 and TRBJ2-4; D is possibly TRBD1 or TRBD2 (5 bases each). Germline V CDR1 and CDR2: MDHEN, SYDVKM. The CDR3 has 16 residues. Trimming took 3 bases from V and 15 from J, leaving 27 bases between them.

In its sample, this clone was seen once. The junction differs from germline at one of its ends, possibly a read error. The chain combines TRBV4-1 with TRBJ2-7, with a possible D match to TRBD1 (6 bases). The CDR3 extends over 15 amino acids. The germline V gene has CDR1 MGHRA and CDR2 YSYEKL. The CDR3 nucleotides are TGCGCCAGCAGCCAGAACAGGGATTATTTTTACGAGCAGTGCTTC. This encodes CASSQNRDYFYEQCF.

The J gene is TRBJ2-3, the V gene TRBV29-1; 11 nucleotides match TRBD2. J was trimmed by 4 bases and V by 3 bases; bases with no gene match: 3. Germline CDR1 SQVTM, CDR2 ANQGSEA. The CDR3 runs 14 residues. CDR3 sequence (DNA): TGCAGCGTTGACTTAGCGGGAGGGCCAGATACGCAGTATTTT. Translated: CSVDLAGGPDTQYF.

The chain combines TRBV5-6 with TRBJ2-5; 7 bases line up with TRBD2. The J call may be wrong; the DNA end is better matched by TRBJ2-7. Germline V gives CDR1 SGHDT, CDR2 YYEEEE. The CDR3 length is 14 residues. CDR3 sequence: CASRWWGSGTEQYF. DNA for the CDR3: TGTGCCAGCAGGTGGTGGGGAAGCGGGACCGAGCAGTACTTC.

In nucleotides, the CDR3 is TGTGCCAGCACGGTCACTCCGACGGGTTCCTACGAGCAGTACTTC. It codes for CASTVTPTGSYEQYF. This rearrangement joins TRBV28 to TRBJ2-7; the D is unclear. The CDR3 is 15 residues long. Germline CDR1 MDHEN, CDR2 SYDVKM. V was trimmed by 7 bases and J by 1 base, leaving 17 bases between them.

This clone was recorded once. The chain combines TRBV15 with TRBJ2-7; no reliable D call. Germline V lookup: CDR1 LNHNV, CDR2 YYDKDF (reference sequence). The CDR3 is 14 residues long. Trimming took off 0 bases at V and 5 bases at J, with 11 bases between the two ends. CDR3 sequence (DNA): TGTGCCACCAGCAGAGAGGCGGAGTACGACGAGCAGTACTTC. Its translation is CATSREAEYDEQYF.

For this clone: Within the sample, other DNA sequences also encode this same CDR3. This sequence joins TRBV27 and TRBJ1-2; D is undetermined. The V end lost 1 base, the J end lost 3 bases, and 9 bases lay between the germline ends. The CDR3 runs to 14 residues. Germline CDR1 reads MNHEY; CDR2 reads SMNVEV (reference sequence). The CDR3 DNA follows: TGTGCCAGCAGTTTATGGTCAGGCGACTATGGCTACACCTTC. Encoded protein: CASSLWSGDYGYTF.

A note on this clone: This sample also contains other DNA sequences that code for the same CDR3. V gene TRBV27 combines with J gene TRBJ2-5, with D maybe TRBD1 (6 bases). Trimming pared 2 bases from V and 1 base from J, leaving 8 bases between. The V gene's germline CDR1 is MNHEY and CDR2 SMNVEV (reference sequence). The CDR3 loop spans 14 amino acids. CDR3 sequence: CASSLRQAQETQYF. CDR3 DNA: TGTGCCAGCAGTTTAAGACAGGCCCAAGAGACCCAGTACTTC.

The V call is TRBV4-1, the J call TRBJ2-5; D call uncertain. Looked up from germline, CDR1 is MGHRA and CDR2 is YSYEKL. Trimming took 4 bases from V and 0 from J, leaving 12 bases between them. The CDR3 is 15 amino acids. The CDR3 spells CASSPLIRDQETQYF. CDR3 bases: TGCGCCAGCAGCCCCCTGATCCGGGACCAAGAGACCCAGTACTTC.

The CDR3 DNA reads as TGTGCCAGCAGGACTAGCGGTCTCAATGAGCAGTTCTTC. Protein: CASRTSGLNEQFF. The chain recombines TRBV14 with TRBJ2-1; 9 nucleotides align to TRBD2. Germline lookup yields CDR1 SGHDN and CDR2 FVKESK. Trimming took 6 bases from V and 6 from J; bases not matched to a gene: 3. The CDR3 totals 13 residues.